This TCR beta chain was identified during a study of T cell changes during pregnancy in multiple sclerosis. Assay used: immunoSEQ multiplex PCR; TCRdb lists only in-frame clones, some missing. The sample shows about 40,000 clones, around 94% of them seen only once. The CDR3 totals 13 residues. CDR1 is MNHEY, CDR2 SMNVEV, per germline (reference sequence). V was shortened by 5 bases and J by 4 bases, with 9 bases between the two germline ends. V gene TRBV27 combines with J gene TRBJ1-3; a possible D gene is TRBD1 (6 bases). Sequenced material: peripheral blood, taken in the third trimester of pregnancy. The origin of this receptor is a female donor with multiple sclerosis, enrolled in a pregnancy study. The CDR3 nucleotides are TGTGCCAGCAGTCCAGGGGTCGGAAACACCATATATTTT. It yields the protein CASSPGVGNTIYF.